This T cell receptor (beta chain) was obtained from a study of cytomegalovirus exposure and HLA in healthy donors. Concerning this clone: The antigen remains unidentified.

Both 60 Vbeta primers and 13 Jbeta primers went into the PCR. Sequencing used immunoSEQ multiplex PCR; TCRdb keeps in-frame clones, though not all of them. The sample lists approximately 160,000 clones, approximately 67% occurring once. The germline V and J ends were trimmed by 0 bases and 5 bases, with 14 bases remaining between them. Germline loops: CDR1 MNHEY, CDR2 SVGAGI. The CDR3 loop spans 16 amino acids. Study-level points and caveats: A prior analysis recorded that most TCR beta V segments were productive about 87% or about 30% of the time.

Specimen: PBMCs. The receptor comes from a woman under 30 in good health and CMV-seropositive. The rearrangement links TRBV6-5 to TRBJ2-1; perhaps TRBD1 as D (6 bases). In DNA, the CDR3 is TGTGCCAGCAGTTACTCCAAAACAGGGAGAAACAATGAGCAGTTCTTC. Protein sequence: CASSYSKTGRNNEQFF.